This T cell receptor beta chain was profiled in a study of shared clonotypes between healthy human individuals. Study overall: Each donor's CD4 naive and CD4 memory cells filled three plates apiece, CD8 naive two, and CD8 memory one. Study findings and constraints: Rarefaction curves obtained for sorted subsets showed sequencing incomplete despite large depth. Investigators expected sequencing depth to affect clonotype sharing among donors.

Looked up from germline, CDR1 is SGHAT and CDR2 is FQNNGV. The CDR3 is 16 residues long. Germline trimming cut 2 bases from V and 5 bases from J; bases unmatched to any gene: 7. The data were produced by immunoSEQ multiplex PCR, yet TCRdb's version contains in-frame clones alone and is incomplete. The sample records 2 million to 2.5 million clones, roughly 90% being singletons. Concerning this clone: Its antigen is unidentified.

This chain uses TRBV11-2 with TRBJ2-2, with 8 positions matching TRBD2. The sample was naive CD4+ T cells from PBMCs. Subset given: CD45RA+ positively selected. The receptor's source is a man between 18 and 35 years old in good health. Some clones in this sample may be carry-over from other donors' samples. For the CDR3, the DNA is TGTGCCAGCAGCTTAACTGGCGGGAGGCCAACCGGGGAGCTGTTTTTT. This encodes CASSLTGGRPTGELFF.